The following is a T cell receptor (beta chain) sequence with its context. Original methodology: Amplification of reference gene primers provided the estimated nucleated cell counts. Sequencing used immunoSEQ multiplex PCR; TCRdb keeps in-frame clones, though not all of them. That table furnishes V, J and clone size, whereas the DNA furnished D and trimming. The data show about 59,000 clones, over 75% seen once. Germline loops: CDR1 MNHEY, CDR2 SVGAGI. Trimming took 4 bases from V and 8 from J; bases not matched to a gene: 10. The CDR3 loop spans 16 amino acids. These data are taken from a study of blood T cell repertoires in COVID-19. About the study: Italy, Spain and the United States were the sources of the convalescent and acute COVID-19 samples. T cells, B-cell-depleted T cells, or PBMCs provided the cDNA or gDNA that served as material.

The chain uses TRBV6-5 and TRBJ2-3, with TRBD2 identical over 12 bases. The source is a human donor in a cohort sampled during active COVID-19. Sequenced material: peripheral blood. The CDR3 DNA reads as TGTGCCAGCAGTTCGCCGACTAGCGGGAGACGCGGTACGCAGTATTTT. Amino acid sequence: CASSSPTSGRRGTQYF.